A single sample gave rise to the 20 T cell receptor beta chains below, sequenced in a study of blood T cell repertoires in COVID-19 (TCRdb year 2020). Preparation of the library involved the immunoSEQ multiplex PCR assay. Entries here come from immuneACCESS through TCRdb and include only in-frame sequences with V and J called. Some clones fail to appear in such tables; in the studies checked, an unresolved V gene covers under half of the shortfall, and the cause of the remainder is unknown. The sample table records over 200,000 clones; approximately 90% of these occur just once. The ten biggest clones cover 10% to 15% of the sample. The sequencing input was peripheral blood. These receptors all come from a woman aged 18-29 years who had recovered from COVID-19.

V is TRBV5-1 and J is TRBJ2-1; D ambiguous. CDR1 and CDR2 from the germline V gene are SGHRS and YFSETQ. Trimming took off 0 bases at V and 4 bases at J, with 14 bases between the two ends. This CDR3 has 16 residues. CDR3 DNA: TGCGCCAGCAGCTTGGCCGGTGATCCTCTATACAATGAGCAGTTCTTC. Protein: CASSLAGDPLYNEQFF.

The V call is TRBV29-1, the J call TRBJ1-6, with 9 bases aligning to TRBD1. Germline CDR1 reads SQVTM; CDR2 reads ANQGSEA. The CDR3 spans 13 residues. V trimming: 6 bases; J trimming: 7 bases; junction bases outside the gene matches: 4. CDR3 sequence reads: CSVGTGKNSPLHF. The CDR3 DNA reads as TGCAGCGTGGGGACAGGGAAAAATTCACCCCTCCACTTT.

J is TRBJ2-7 and V is TRBV30, with unresolved D. Germline V gene lookup returns CDR1 GTSNPN and CDR2 SVGIG (reference sequence). V lost 0 bases to trimming and J lost 2 bases, with 8 bases between them. The CDR3 totals 13 residues. The CDR3: CAWSVLGTYEQYF. The CDR3 coding sequence is TGTGCCTGGAGTGTACTGGGCACCTACGAGCAGTACTTC.

The chain joins TRBV9 to TRBJ1-2, with D possibly being TRBD1 (6 bases). The CDR3 is 16 residues long. Germline V gives CDR1 SGDLS, CDR2 YYNGEE. V gave up 3 bases and J gave up 3 bases, with 18 bases separating them. Here the CDR3 reads CASSGPGTPNDYGYTF. In nucleotides, the CDR3 is TGTGCCAGCAGCGGACCCGGGACACCTAATGACTATGGCTACACCTTC.

The gene calls are TRBV18 and TRBJ2-1; tentatively, D is TRBD2 (6 bases). The germline V gene has CDR1 KGHSH and CDR2 LQKENI. V was clipped by 4 bases and J by 8 bases, with 18 bases between them. This CDR3 has 15 residues. CDR3 bases: TGTGCCAGCTCACTCGAGACTAGTTCTACGGATGAGCAGTTCTTC. Its translation is CASSLETSSTDEQFF.

This clone was seen only once. The chain joins TRBV2 to TRBJ2-7; no firm D call. Germline values: CDR1 SNHLY, CDR2 FYNNEI. CDR3 length equals 16 residues. With 0 bases removed from V and 2 bases from J, the gap between germline ends came to 14 bases. Here the CDR3 reads CASSEAQAGMPYEQYF. The CDR3 DNA is TGTGCCAGCAGTGAAGCGCAGGCAGGTATGCCCTACGAGCAGTACTTC.

The V and J genes are TRBV25-1 and TRBJ2-3; D perhaps matches TRBD1 (7 bases). Trimming removed 3 bases from V and 2 bases from J, with 12 bases in between. Germline V CDR1 and CDR2: MGHDK, SYGVNS. The length of the CDR3 is 15 residues. The CDR3 region has the DNA TGTGCCAGCAGTGAGGAGGGGGCGTTCACAGATACGCAGTATTTT. Its translation is CASSEEGAFTDTQYF.

CDR3 amino acids: CASNNRDHGYTF. CDR3 bases: TGTGCCAGCAACAACAGGGATCATGGCTACACCTTC. The V and J genes are TRBV7-2 and TRBJ1-2; TRBD1 might be the D (6 bases). Trimming shortened V by 7 bases and J by 6 bases, and 12 bases separated the two germline ends. The V gene's germline CDR1 is SGHTA and CDR2 FQGNSA. This CDR3 spans 12 amino acids.

The genes are TRBV29-1 and TRBJ1-2; TRBD1 matches at 7 bases. Germline CDR1 and CDR2: SQVTM and ANQGSEA. CDR3 length equals 12 residues. The V segment lost 7 bases and the J segment 7 bases; nucleotides outside the gene matches: 9. CDR3 amino acids: CSARTGLSGYTF. DNA for the CDR3: TGCAGCGCCCGGACAGGCTTAAGTGGCTACACCTTC. Variable domain in full (rest from reference TRBV29-1 and TRBJ1-2): SAVISQKPSRDICQRGTSLTIQCQVDSQVTMMFWYRQQPGQSLTLIATANQGSEATYESGFVIDKFPISRPNLTFSTLTVSNMSPEDSSIYLCSARTGLSGYTFGSGTRLTVV.

The chain is built from TRBV5-6 and TRBJ2-4; 7 bases align to TRBD1. The CDR3 consists of 16 residues. J lost 1 base, V lost 1 base, and 5 bases had no gene match. Germline V gives CDR1 SGHDT, CDR2 YYEEEE. The CDR3 nucleotides are TGTGCCAGCAGCTTGCCATCGACAGGGGCCAAAAACATTCAGTACTTC. Protein sequence: CASSLPSTGAKNIQYF.

The CDR3 nucleotides are TGTGCCTCGAAGGGAGCGGGAGACACAGATACGCAGTATTTT. Translation: CASKGAGDTDTQYF. This chain joins TRBV6-4 and TRBJ2-3, with 8 bases fitting TRBD2. Per germline, CDR1 MRHNA and CDR2 SNTAGT. Losses at the gene ends were 11 bases for V and 2 bases for J; bases not matched to a gene: 9. The CDR3 has 14 amino acids.

The chain links TRBV7-3 to TRBJ2-3; unclear D gene. The CDR3 length is 16 residues. The V gene lost 1 base and the J gene lost 0 bases, with 11 bases spanning the gap. Germline V CDR1 and CDR2: SGHTA, FQGTGA. The CDR3 reads CASSLRSRGSTDTQYF. As DNA, the CDR3 is TGTGCCAGCAGCTTAAGATCCCGAGGTAGCACAGATACGCAGTATTTT.

The chain employs TRBV7-9 and TRBJ1-5; 8 bases are shared with TRBD1. This CDR3 is 15 amino acids long. The germline V gene has CDR1 SEHNR and CDR2 FQNEAQ (reference sequence). J lost 4 bases, V lost 5 bases, and 7 bases had no gene match. CDR3 nucleotides: TGTGCCAGCAGCCCAGGGACAGGTCTTAATCAGCCCCAGCATTTT. Protein sequence: CASSPGTGLNQPQHF.

The CDR3 region has the DNA TGTGCCAGCAGCTTGAATGACAGGGAGCAGTTCTTC. This gives the protein CASSLNDREQFF. The V gene is TRBV5-4, the J gene TRBJ2-1, with D possibly TRBD1 on 6 matching bases. Germline lookup yields CDR1 SGHNT and CDR2 YYREEE (reference sequence). The CDR3 runs 12 residues. V dropped 1 base and J dropped 10 bases, with 9 bases sitting between them. The complete variable domain, with remaining parts taken from reference TRBV5-4 and TRBJ2-1, reads ETGVTQSPTHLIKTRGQQVTLRCSSQSGHNTVSWYQQALGQGPQFIFQYYREEENGRGNFPPRFSGLQFPNYSSELNVNALELDDSALYLCASSLNDREQFFGPGTRLTVL.

This clone was detected only once. This chain links TRBV29-1 with TRBJ1-1; the D gene is possibly TRBD1 (6 bases). Germline assignment: CDR1 SQVTM and CDR2 ANQGSEA. The CDR3 extends over 13 amino acids. The germline V and J ends were trimmed by 4 bases and 1 base, with 10 bases remaining between them. CDR3 nucleotide sequence: TGCAGCGTTGGTTCAGGGGCGAACACTGAAGCTTTCTTT. This gives the protein CSVGSGANTEAFF.

This chain links TRBV27 with TRBJ2-5; 10 bases line up with TRBD2. The V gene end was trimmed by 3 bases and the J gene end by 7 bases; junction bases not matched to a gene: 5. The CDR3 has 14 amino acids. Germline values: CDR1 MNHEY, CDR2 SMNVEV (reference sequence). CDR3 in amino acids: CASSFLAGVGTQYF. CDR3 in DNA: TGTGCCAGCAGTTTCCTAGCGGGGGTAGGGACCCAGTACTTC.

The rearrangement joins TRBV27 to TRBJ2-3; D gene unclear. V was shortened by 6 bases and J by 7 bases, with 14 bases between the two germline ends. The CDR3 is 13 residues long. The germline V gene encodes CDR1 MNHEY and CDR2 SMNVEV (reference sequence). CDR3 sequence (DNA): TGTGCCAGCAGCCTTACGGAGACTTATACGCAGTATTTT. Protein product: CASSLTETYTQYF.

The gene calls are TRBV7-2 and TRBJ1-1; no firm D call. Germline CDR1 reads SGHTA; CDR2 reads FQGNSA. CDR3 length equals 16 residues. V lost 3 bases to trimming and J lost 1 base, with 15 bases between them. In DNA form, the CDR3 reads TGTGCCAGCAGCTTGAGGCTTCGCCCCGGGAACACTGAAGCTTTCTTT. This translates into CASSLRLRPGNTEAFF.

This chain uses TRBV27 with TRBJ1-5, with D maybe TRBD1 (5 bases). The germline V and J ends were trimmed by 5 bases and 4 bases, with 9 bases remaining between them. The CDR3 runs 13 residues. Germline-derived CDR1 and CDR2 are MNHEY and SMNVEV (reference sequence). CDR3 in DNA: TGTGCCAGCAGTGACAGCGGGAATCAGCCCCAGCATTTT. This translates into CASSDSGNQPQHF.

This chain uses TRBV4-3 with TRBJ2-1; the match to TRBD2 covers 9 bases. Trimming cost V 0 bases and J 5 bases; bases outside gene matches: 5. CDR3 length equals 16 residues. Germline V gives CDR1 LGHNA, CDR2 YSLEER. The CDR3, as DNA: TGCGCCAGCAGCCAAGATTTAGCGGGAGCGAACAATGAGCAGTTCTTC. Residues: CASSQDLAGANNEQFF.